These T cell receptor beta chains were read from a single sample in a study of patients and donors after allogeneic stem cell transplantation. MiXCR, applied by TCRdb to the RT-PCR reads, yields one record per CDR3 protein. The table has 920,000 or so distinct CDR3 sequences, roughly 18% seen once. Sequenced material: blood, either unsorted or a sorted T cell fraction (not recorded which). The receptors come from a human donor who was either an allogeneic HSCT recipient or a stem cell or donor lymphocyte infusion donor (not recorded which). It is not recorded whose cells these are; they may come from a transplant donor. Each CDR3 is given with its conserved first and last residue. A D gene is named only where the DNA matches it firmly. Clone size, where shown, is once, few, many, or a class for clones that have expanded.

D gene: TRBD2; clone size: -; V gene: TRBV12-3/TRBV12-4; J gene: TRBJ2-1; CDR3 protein: CASTLSGRNYNEQFF; CDR3 DNA: TGTGCCAGCACCCTTAGCGGGAGGAACTACAATGAGCAGTTCTTC
D gene: -; clone size: -; V gene: TRBV20-1; J gene: TRBJ2-7; CDR3 protein: CSARGSRDYEQYF; CDR3 DNA: TGCAGTGCTAGAGGGAGCAGGGACTACGAGCAGTACTTC
D gene: -; clone size: -; V gene: TRBV3-1; J gene: TRBJ2-5; CDR3 protein: CASSQEVRETQYF; CDR3 DNA: TGTGCCAGCAGCCAAGAAGTCAGGGAGACCCAGTACTTC
D gene: TRBD2; clone size: once; V gene: TRBV15; J gene: TRBJ2-7; CDR3 protein: CATDSGTVHEQYF; CDR3 DNA: TGTGCCACCGATAGCGGGACCGTCCACGAGCAGTACTTC
D gene: -; clone size: -; V gene: TRBV6-1; J gene: TRBJ2-4; CDR3 protein: CASSTDSFLAKNIQYF; CDR3 DNA: TGTGCCAGCAGTACTGACAGTTTCCTAGCCAAAAACATTCAGTACTTC
D gene: -; clone size: -; V gene: TRBV12-3/TRBV12-4; J gene: TRBJ1-2; CDR3 protein: CASSFFSGNYGYTF; CDR3 DNA: TGTGCCAGCAGTTTTTTTAGCGGCAACTATGGCTACACCTTC
D gene: TRBD1; clone size: -; V gene: TRBV7-8; J gene: TRBJ1-1; CDR3 protein: CASSLRGQGLNTEAFF; CDR3 DNA: TGTGCCAGCAGCTTAAGAGGACAGGGCTTGAACACTGAAGCTTTCTTT
D gene: -; clone size: -; V gene: TRBV4-1; J gene: TRBJ2-7; CDR3 protein: CASSQVTAGVISYEQYF; CDR3 DNA: TGCGCCAGCAGCCAAGTAACTGCAGGGGTTATCTCCTACGAGCAGTACTTC
D gene: -; clone size: -; V gene: TRBV19; J gene: TRBJ1-1; CDR3 protein: CASSSHGKSAEAFF; CDR3 DNA: TGTGCCAGTAGTTCTCATGGTAAGAGCGCTGAAGCTTTCTTT
D gene: TRBD1; clone size: many; V gene: TRBV2; J gene: TRBJ2-4; CDR3 protein: CASSADRTGGYF; CDR3 DNA: TGTGCCAGCAGTGCCGATCGGACAGGAGGGTACTTC
D gene: -; clone size: -; V gene: TRBV25-1; J gene: TRBJ1-1; CDR3 protein: CASSELAKSATEAFF; CDR3 DNA: TGTGCCAGCAGTGAATTGGCAAAATCGGCCACTGAAGCTTTCTTT
D gene: -; clone size: -; V gene: TRBV5-1; J gene: TRBJ1-1; CDR3 protein: CASSSYRAKNTEAFF; CDR3 DNA: TGCGCCAGCAGCTCATACAGGGCCAAGAACACTGAAGCTTTCTTT
D gene: TRBD1; clone size: -; V gene: TRBV6-2/TRBV6-3; J gene: TRBJ1-1; CDR3 protein: CASRTGGAGTEAFF; CDR3 DNA: TGTGCCAGCAGGACAGGGGGCGCGGGGACTGAAGCTTTCTTT
D gene: -; clone size: -; V gene: TRBV9; J gene: TRBJ1-6; CDR3 protein: CASSGTGSDGSPLHF; CDR3 DNA: TGTGCCAGCAGCGGAACCGGGTCCGATGGTTCACCCCTCCACTTT
D gene: -; clone size: -; V gene: TRBV19; J gene: TRBJ1-6; CDR3 protein: CASSTWTEGRSPLHF; CDR3 DNA: TGTGCCAGTAGTACCTGGACGGAGGGGCGTTCACCCCTCCACTTT
D gene: -; clone size: -; V gene: TRBV5-1; J gene: TRBJ1-2; CDR3 protein: CASSLTGSQGNGYTF; CDR3 DNA: TGCGCCAGCAGCTTGACCGGGTCCCAAGGAAATGGCTACACCTTC
D gene: TRBD2; clone size: -; V gene: TRBV5-1; J gene: TRBJ2-5; CDR3 protein: CASSLALASWETQYF; CDR3 DNA: TGCGCCAGCAGCTTAGCACTAGCGTCATGGGAGACCCAGTACTTC
D gene: -; clone size: few; V gene: TRBV5-1; J gene: TRBJ2-1; CDR3 protein: CASSWRGQTSYNEQFF; CDR3 DNA: TGCGCCAGCAGCTGGCGCGGACAGACCTCCTACAATGAGCAGTTCTTC
D gene: TRBD2; clone size: many; V gene: TRBV5-1; J gene: TRBJ2-2; CDR3 protein: CASSPGTSGNTGELFF; CDR3 DNA: TGTGCCAGCAGCCCCGGGACTAGCGGGAACACCGGGGAGCTGTTTTTT
D gene: TRBD2; clone size: many; V gene: TRBV4-1; J gene: TRBJ2-5; CDR3 protein: CASSQDFIAGGQETQYF; CDR3 DNA: TGCGCCAGCAGCCAAGATTTTATAGCGGGAGGGCAGGAGACCCAGTACTTC
D gene: -; clone size: -; V gene: TRBV13; J gene: TRBJ1-2; CDR3 protein: CASSPLWGIDNYGYTF; CDR3 DNA: TGTGCCAGCAGCCCCCTGTGGGGAATAGACAACTATGGCTACACCTTC
D gene: TRBD1; clone size: -; V gene: TRBV18; J gene: TRBJ2-7; CDR3 protein: CASSPLQGAGEQYF; CDR3 DNA: TGTGCCAGCTCACCCTTGCAGGGGGCCGGGGAGCAGTACTTC
D gene: -; clone size: -; V gene: TRBV27; J gene: TRBJ2-7; CDR3 protein: CASSDTLGEQYF; CDR3 DNA: TGTGCCAGCAGCGACACACTAGGCGAGCAGTACTTC
D gene: -; clone size: few; V gene: TRBV28; J gene: TRBJ1-2; CDR3 protein: CASTWKGMKGYTF; CDR3 DNA: TGTGCCAGCACCTGGAAGGGAATGAAAGGCTACACCTTC
D gene: -; clone size: -; V gene: TRBV2; J gene: TRBJ1-1; CDR3 protein: CASSDDSGTAEAFF; CDR3 DNA: TGTGCCAGCAGTGATGATTCGGGTACCGCTGAAGCTTTCTTT
D gene: -; clone size: few; V gene: TRBV7-9; J gene: TRBJ2-7; CDR3 protein: CASSPRGVPGEQYF; CDR3 DNA: TGTGCCAGCAGCCCTAGGGGTGTCCCCGGCGAGCAGTACTTC
D gene: TRBD2; clone size: once; V gene: TRBV7-8; J gene: TRBJ2-3; CDR3 protein: CASSLVREVSTDTQYF; CDR3 DNA: TGTGCCAGCAGCTTAGTACGGGAGGTCTCCACAGATACGCAGTATTTT
D gene: TRBD1; clone size: many; V gene: TRBV12-3/TRBV12-4; J gene: TRBJ1-5; CDR3 protein: CASSFFGTGLYSNQPQHF; CDR3 DNA: TGTGCCAGCAGTTTTTTCGGGACAGGCCTTTATAGCAATCAGCCCCAGCATTTT
D gene: -; clone size: few; V gene: TRBV9; J gene: TRBJ2-1; CDR3 protein: CASSQRGRDEQFF; CDR3 DNA: TGTGCCAGCAGCCAGAGGGGGAGAGATGAGCAGTTCTTC
D gene: TRBD1; clone size: -; V gene: TRBV27; J gene: TRBJ2-1; CDR3 protein: CASSLLGQGLYEQFF; CDR3 DNA: TGTGCCAGCAGTTTACTCGGACAGGGGTTGTATGAGCAGTTCTTC
D gene: -; clone size: -; V gene: TRBV10-3; J gene: TRBJ1-2; CDR3 protein: CAISASRNYGYTF; CDR3 DNA: TGTGCCATCAGTGCCTCCCGGAACTATGGCTACACCTTC
D gene: TRBD1; clone size: few; V gene: TRBV6-1; J gene: TRBJ1-2; CDR3 protein: CASRLKPGTGNGYTF; CDR3 DNA: TGTGCCAGCAGACTTAAACCCGGGACAGGGAATGGCTACACCTTC
D gene: TRBD1; clone size: -; V gene: TRBV10-3; J gene: TRBJ2-2; CDR3 protein: CAINDRADTGELFF; CDR3 DNA: TGTGCCATCAATGACAGGGCGGACACCGGGGAGCTGTTTTTT
D gene: -; clone size: -; V gene: TRBV6-2/TRBV6-3; J gene: TRBJ1-6; CDR3 protein: CASTRGANNSPLHF; CDR3 DNA: TGTGCCAGCACCCGGGGGGCAAATAATTCACCCCTCCACTTT
D gene: -; clone size: once; V gene: TRBV6-1; J gene: TRBJ2-1; CDR3 protein: CARSDRFLGGQFF; CDR3 DNA: TGTGCCAGAAGTGACAGGTTCCTTGGCGGGCAGTTCTTC
D gene: -; clone size: few; V gene: TRBV12-3/TRBV12-4; J gene: TRBJ1-5; CDR3 protein: CASSLGGTGARAQHF; CDR3 DNA: TGTGCCAGCAGTTTAGGTGGTACGGGGGCGAGGGCCCAGCATTTT
D gene: -; clone size: few; V gene: TRBV2; J gene: TRBJ1-1; CDR3 protein: CASKAELSTEAFF; CDR3 DNA: TGTGCCAGCAAGGCAGAACTCTCAACTGAAGCTTTCTTT
D gene: TRBD1; clone size: -; V gene: TRBV7-9; J gene: TRBJ2-7; CDR3 protein: CASSPNRDRGIEQYF; CDR3 DNA: TGTGCCAGCAGCCCAAACCGGGACAGGGGAATCGAGCAGTACTTC
D gene: TRBD1; clone size: -; V gene: TRBV5-1; J gene: TRBJ2-1; CDR3 protein: CASTSGTGTGVCNEQFF; CDR3 DNA: TGCGCCAGCACCTCCGGGACCGGGACAGGGGTCTGCAATGAGCAGTTCTTC
D gene: -; clone size: -; V gene: TRBV12-3/TRBV12-4; J gene: TRBJ2-2; CDR3 protein: CASQITGELFF; CDR3 DNA: TGTGCCAGCCAAATAACCGGGGAGCTGTTTTTT
D gene: -; clone size: -; V gene: TRBV11-2; J gene: TRBJ2-7; CDR3 protein: CASSALFGSKRDEQYF; CDR3 DNA: TGTGCCAGCAGCGCACTGTTCGGGAGTAAGAGGGACGAGCAGTACTTC
D gene: -; clone size: few; V gene: TRBV27; J gene: TRBJ2-5; CDR3 protein: CASSFAGIQETQYF; CDR3 DNA: TGTGCCAGCAGTTTCGCCGGGATTCAAGAGACCCAGTACTTC
D gene: TRBD1; clone size: few; V gene: TRBV15; J gene: TRBJ1-5; CDR3 protein: CATSRDDRGHYSNQPQHF; CDR3 DNA: TGTGCCACCAGCAGAGATGACAGGGGACACTATAGCAATCAGCCCCAGCATTTT
D gene: TRBD1; clone size: few; V gene: TRBV9; J gene: TRBJ1-6; CDR3 protein: CASSAGQGNNSPLHF; CDR3 DNA: TGTGCCAGCAGCGCCGGACAGGGGAATAATTCACCCCTCCACTTT
D gene: -; clone size: few; V gene: TRBV18; J gene: TRBJ1-3; CDR3 protein: CASSPVKGFSGNTIYF; CDR3 DNA: TGTGCCAGCTCACCGGTAAAGGGCTTCTCTGGAAACACCATATATTTT
D gene: TRBD1; clone size: -; V gene: TRBV5-1; J gene: TRBJ2-6; CDR3 protein: CASSLGQAWANVLTF; CDR3 DNA: TGCGCCAGCAGCCTCGGACAGGCCTGGGCCAACGTCCTGACTTTC